This is a list of T cell receptor beta chains from one sample in a study of shared clonotypes between healthy human individuals. TCRdb's copy holds only in-frame clones and misses some; the assay was immunoSEQ multiplex PCR. The repertoire holds about 2.4 million clones, with 93% as singletons. The sample consisted of naive CD4+ T cells from PBMCs. These receptors originate from a man aged 18-30 years in good health. Some clones in this sample may be carry-over from other donors' samples. Both conserved end residues are part of each CDR3. A D gene is named only where the DNA matches it firmly. Size tells how often a clone was seen (once, few, many) or the class of an expanded clone, and some rows leave it out.

d_call,clone_size,j_call,v_call,cdr3_nt,cdr3_aa
.,.,TRBJ2-3,TRBV6-4,TGTGCCAGCAGTGATTTAGGAGGGAGTAATTCAGATACGCAGTATTTT,CASSDLGGSNSDTQYF
.,.,TRBJ1-3,TRBV9,TGTGCCAGCAGCGTAGCTACGGGACTCTCTGGAAACACCATATATTTT,CASSVATGLSGNTIYF
.,.,TRBJ1-5,TRBV2,TGTGCCAGCAGTGAAGGTAGGCAACCCAATCAGCCCCAGCATTTT,CASSEGRQPNQPQHF
.,.,TRBJ2-1,TRBV27,TGTGCCAGCAGTTTATTTGGCGGGATTGAGGATGAGCAGTTCTTC,CASSLFGGIEDEQFF
TRBD2,.,TRBJ2-6,TRBV5-4,TGTGCCAGCAGCTTGGGACTAGCGGGAACGGGGGCCAACGTCCTGACTTTC,CASSLGLAGTGANVLTF
TRBD2,.,TRBJ2-1,TRBV18,TGTGCCAGCTCACCCTCCCGGAGTAGCGGGGCCTACAATGAGCAGTTCTTC,CASSPSRSSGAYNEQFF
.,.,TRBJ2-7,TRBV4-1,TGCGCCAGCAGCCACAGAATGGGGGAGCAGTACTTC,CASSHRMGEQYF
.,.,TRBJ2-4,TRBV12-1,TGTGCCAGCAGCTTATGGCCGCCGAACCGGGACAGGGGGTGCATCGTGGCCAAAAACATTCAGTACTTC,CASSLWPPNRDRGCIVAKNIQYF
.,.,TRBJ2-6,TRBV5-1,TGCGCCAGCAGCTTGGTAAGAGCCTCTGGGGCCAACGTCCTGACTTTC,CASSLVRASGANVLTF
TRBD2,.,TRBJ2-4,TRBV6-4,TGTGCCAGCAGTGACTCAGCGGGGGTTCAGTACTTC,CASSDSAGVQYF
.,.,TRBJ1-1,TRBV7-2,TGTGCCAGCAGCTTAGGGGGTCACACTGAAGCTTTCTTT,CASSLGGHTEAFF
.,.,TRBJ2-2,TRBV9,TGTGCCAGCAGCGTAGGATTGAGGGGATGGACCGGGGAGCTGTTTTTT,CASSVGLRGWTGELFF
.,.,TRBJ2-2,TRBV9,TGTGCCAGCAGCGCAAGGGGGGCGAACACCGGGGAGCTGTTTTTT,CASSARGANTGELFF
.,.,TRBJ2-1,TRBV14,TGTGCCAGCAGCTCAAGAGTGGGGGTCAAGGGCAATGAGCAGTTCTTC,CASSSRVGVKGNEQFF
TRBD1,once,TRBJ2-7,TRBV7-6,TGTGCCAGCAGCGCTGCCCCGGGACAGGGTTCCGAGCAGTACTTC,CASSAAPGQGSEQYF
.,.,TRBJ1-1,TRBV11-2,TGTGCCACCGGGGTCGGCACTGAAGCTTTCTTT,CATGVGTEAFF
TRBD1,.,TRBJ1-2,TRBV6-5,TGTGCCAGCAGTTCACTTGACAGGGTGTGGGGAGGCTACACCTTC,CASSSLDRVWGGYTF
.,.,TRBJ2-1,TRBV5-6,TGTGCCAGCAGCTGGCGGCAGAGCTCCTACAATGAGCAGTTCTTC,CASSWRQSSYNEQFF
TRBD1,.,TRBJ2-1,TRBV5-1,TGCGCCAGCAGCCCCGGACAGGTAGATCGGTGGGAGCAGTTCTTC,CASSPGQVDRWEQFF
.,.,TRBJ2-7,TRBV14,TGTGCCAGCAGCCAGGTACAGGGACGGGGGAGCTCCTACGAGCAGTACTTC,CASSQVQGRGSSYEQYF
.,.,TRBJ1-2,TRBV14,TGTGCCAGCAGCCAAGGACGGATCTATGGCTACACCTTC,CASSQGRIYGYTF
.,.,TRBJ1-3,TRBV18,TGTGCCAGCTCACCATTCCCAGAAAGCTCTGGAAACACCATATATTTT,CASSPFPESSGNTIYF
TRBD1,.,TRBJ1-1,TRBV5-6,TGTGCCAGCAGGGGGACAGGGGGCTCTGAAGCTTTCTTT,CASRGTGGSEAFF
.,.,TRBJ2-7,TRBV7-9,TGTGCCAGCACCCCCGGCAGGACCTACGAGCAGTACTTC,CASTPGRTYEQYF
.,.,TRBJ2-2,TRBV5-1,TGCGCCAGCAGTTCCTTGGGGGGTACGAACACCGGGGAGCTGTTTTTT,CASSSLGGTNTGELFF
.,.,TRBJ1-2,TRBV7-9,TGTGCCAGCAGCCACCCCTGGGGACCCAAAAACAGTGGCTACACCTTC,CASSHPWGPKNSGYTF
.,.,TRBJ2-7,TRBV2,TGTGCCAGCAGTGAACAGGGGTCCTCCTACGAGCAGTACTTC,CASSEQGSSYEQYF
TRBD2,.,TRBJ2-2,TRBV7-2,TGTGCCAGCACCCTTCTGGCGGGAGTTGGGACCGGGGAGCTGTTTTTT,CASTLLAGVGTGELFF
.,.,TRBJ2-1,TRBV20-1,TGCAGTGCCCCGGCGGGTGAGCAGTTCTTC,CSAPAGEQFF
.,.,TRBJ1-4,TRBV11-2,TGTGCCAGCAGCTTAGCGGCCCAGGGGAATGAAAAACTGTTTTTT,CASSLAAQGNEKLFF
.,.,TRBJ2-4,TRBV2,TGTGCCAGCAGTGAAGTCAGCCTCGCCAAAAACATTCAGTACTTC,CASSEVSLAKNIQYF
TRBD2,.,TRBJ2-7,TRBV5-6,TGTGCCAGCGTCAGGGCCCTAGCGGGAGGTCAGGGCGAGCAGTACTTC,CASVRALAGGQGEQYF
TRBD2,.,TRBJ2-1,TRBV4-2,TGTGCCAGCAGCCAACGTGGACTAGCGGAAATATACAATGAGCAGTTCTTC,CASSQRGLAEIYNEQFF
.,.,TRBJ2-7,TRBV4-2,TGTGCCAGCAGCCAAGATGGGTTTCGGGGGTCATACTCCTACGAGCAGTACTTC,CASSQDGFRGSYSYEQYF
.,.,TRBJ2-1,TRBV27,TGTGCCAGCACCAGAAGGGGGACTTCCTACAATGAGCAGTTCTTC,CASTRRGTSYNEQFF
TRBD1,.,TRBJ1-1,TRBV7-2,TGTGCCAGCAGCGTACAGGGGGCGCGGACTGAAGCTTTCTTT,CASSVQGARTEAFF
.,.,TRBJ2-6,TRBV25-1,TGTGCCAGCAGCGACATCTTCGGTGGGGGCGGTGGGGCCAACGTCCTGACTTTC,CASSDIFGGGGGANVLTF
.,.,TRBJ1-1,TRBV29-1,TGCAGCGTTGTCCGGGGCACTGAAGCTTTCTTT,CSVVRGTEAFF
TRBD2,.,TRBJ2-1,TRBV11-2,TGTGCCAGCAGGCCCATAGCGGGGAGCTCCTACAATGAGCAGTTCTTC,CASRPIAGSSYNEQFF
TRBD1,.,TRBJ2-1,TRBV19,TGTGCCAGTAGTGACAGGGGGCGTCCCAACAATGAGCAGTTCTTC,CASSDRGRPNNEQFF
.,.,TRBJ2-7,TRBV19,TGTGCCAGTAGGGGCAGGGGGGACCACGAGCAGTACTTC,CASRGRGDHEQYF
TRBD1,.,TRBJ1-6,TRBV2,TGTGCCACCGCTTGGGACAGGGTTGGGAATTCACCCCTCCACTTT,CATAWDRVGNSPLHF
.,.,TRBJ1-1,TRBV6-5,TGTGCCAGCAGTTATAGTGGTCCTTGGGGGCAAACTGAAGCTTTCTTT,CASSYSGPWGQTEAFF
TRBD1,.,TRBJ1-2,TRBV18,TGTGCCAGCTCACTGGGACAGGGATCCTATGGCTACACCTTC,CASSLGQGSYGYTF
TRBD1,.,TRBJ1-2,TRBV7-9,TGTGCCAGCAGCCCCACCGGGACAGGGTCCCCCTATGGCTACACCTTC,CASSPTGTGSPYGYTF
TRBD2,.,TRBJ2-6,TRBV27,TGTGCCAGCACCCAAGCGGGACCCGGACGAGGGGCCAACGTCCTGACTTTC,CASTQAGPGRGANVLTF
.,.,TRBJ2-3,TRBV18,TGTGCCAGCTCACCGACGGTCACTAGCACAGATACGCAGTATTTT,CASSPTVTSTDTQYF
TRBD2,.,TRBJ2-5,TRBV5-1,TGCGCCAGCAGCTTCCTTGGGGCGGGAGATGAGACCCAGTACTTC,CASSFLGAGDETQYF
.,once,TRBJ2-3,TRBV19,TGTGCCAGTAGTACGCCAGAATACACAGATACGCAGTATTTT,CASSTPEYTDTQYF
TRBD2,.,TRBJ2-1,TRBV27,TGTGCCAGCAGTTTAGAGGGTAGCGGGAGTAGAATAGGGCAGTTCTTC,CASSLEGSGSRIGQFF
TRBD2,.,TRBJ2-5,TRBV6-5,TGTGCCAGCAGTCGAATTGGGGGGAGGGGAGAGACCCAGTACTTC,CASSRIGGRGETQYF
.,.,TRBJ1-5,TRBV4-1,TGCGCCAGCAGCCCGGGGATAGCCAACATCAATCAGCCCCAGCATTTT,CASSPGIANINQPQHF
.,.,TRBJ1-2,TRBV14,TGTGCCAGCAGCGCCGTTTCTAACTATGGCTACACCTTC,CASSAVSNYGYTF
TRBD1,.,TRBJ1-2,TRBV27,TGTGCCAGCAGTCCTCGGACAGGGAGCTATGGCTACACCTTC,CASSPRTGSYGYTF
.,.,TRBJ1-3,TRBV14,TGTGCCAGCAGGGATAGACGGAGCTCTGGAAACACCATATATTTT,CASRDRRSSGNTIYF